This TCR beta chain was obtained from a study of cytomegalovirus exposure and HLA in healthy donors. Primers included in the PCR were 60 Vbeta and 13 Jbeta primers. Profiling relied on immunoSEQ multiplex PCR, and the TCRdb table lists in-frame clones only, not all of them. The table lists some 85,000 clones, roughly 80% of them singletons, with around 1.5% in the top ten. With regard to this clone: The antigen remains undetermined.

Germline-derived CDR1 and CDR2 are PRHDT and FYEKMQ (reference sequence). The V and J ends lost 3 bases and 7 bases, in that order; junction bases with no gene match: 8. This CDR3 contains 15 residues. Healthy people donating bone marrow made up the donors. Study conclusions and caveats: It has been reported that TCR beta sequences accurately predicted the HLA-A and HLA-B alleles of most subjects. Sequencing depth across donors, presence/absence analyses assumed, was roughly uniform.

The specimen was PBMCs. This TCR was sampled from a male donor in good health and CMV-seronegative. This rearrangement joins TRBV13 to TRBJ2-2; 7 bases fit TRBD2. The CDR3: CASSFKTSRSGELFF. CDR3 coding DNA: TGTGCCAGCAGCTTTAAGACTAGCCGGAGCGGGGAGCTGTTTTTT.